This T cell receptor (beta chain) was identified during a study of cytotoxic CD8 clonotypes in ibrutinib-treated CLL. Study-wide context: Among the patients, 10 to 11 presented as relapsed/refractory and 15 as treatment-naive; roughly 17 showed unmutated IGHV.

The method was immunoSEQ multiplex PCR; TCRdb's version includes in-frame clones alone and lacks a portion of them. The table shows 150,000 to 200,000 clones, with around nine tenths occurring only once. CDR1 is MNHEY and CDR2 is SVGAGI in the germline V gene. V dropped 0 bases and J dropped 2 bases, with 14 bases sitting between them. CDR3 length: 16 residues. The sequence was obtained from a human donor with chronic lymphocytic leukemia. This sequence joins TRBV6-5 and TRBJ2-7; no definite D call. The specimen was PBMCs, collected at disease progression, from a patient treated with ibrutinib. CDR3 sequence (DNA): TGTGCCAGCAGTTACTCTTCGGTCTATACTACCTACGAGCAGTACTTC. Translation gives CASSYSSVYTTYEQYF.